The 5 T cell receptor beta chains below were found in one sample sequenced in a study of T cell repertoires in cytomegalovirus infection. These receptors have no identified antigens. TCRdb re-called the reads through MiXCR, storing one row per CDR3 protein. The table has 45,000 to 50,000 distinct CDR3 sequences, nearly 20% seen once. Sample: CD8+ T cells from cultured PBMCs, taken from culture after CMV antigen stimulation. All receptors derive from a human donor in good health (CMV status not recorded). Some clones in this sample may be carry-over from other donors' samples.

In this sample, this clonotype turned up many times. The J gene is TRBJ2-1, the V gene TRBV6-5; TRBD1 is a possible D gene (6 bases). This CDR3 spans 16 amino acids. Trimming took 3 bases from V and 7 from J, leaving 19 bases between them. Germline V gives CDR1 MNHEY, CDR2 SVGAGI. CDR3 loop: CASSYSGGRGTNEQFF. Written as DNA, the CDR3 is TGTGCCAGCAGTTATTCTGGGGGCCGGGGTACGAATGAGCAGTTCTTC.

The rearrangement uses TRBV20-1 and TRBJ2-5, with 9 bases that match TRBD2. The CDR3 extends over 13 amino acids. Germline V CDR1 and CDR2: DFQATT, SNEGSKA (reference sequence). The V gene end was trimmed by 2 bases and the J gene end by 3 bases; junction bases not matched to a gene: 1. DNA of the CDR3: TGCAGTGCTAGACCTAGCGGGGAAGAGACCCAGTACTTC. It is translated as CSARPSGEETQYF.

V gene TRBV5-1 combines with J gene TRBJ2-1; a weak D match, TRBD2 (7 bases). The germline V and J ends were trimmed by 0 bases and 1 base, with 17 bases remaining between them. The germline gives CDR1 SGHRS, CDR2 YFSETQ. This CDR3 is 18 amino acids long. Here the CDR3 DNA reads TGCGCCAGCAGCTTGGTAGGGACTGGGAGGGGGTCCTACAATGAGCAGTTCTTC. This codes for CASSLVGTGRGSYNEQFF.

This sequence joins TRBV11-3 and TRBJ1-1, with 7 bases fitting TRBD1. This CDR3 has 13 residues. CDR1 and CDR2 (germline): SGHNT, YENEEA. V shed 4 bases, J shed 10 bases, and the junction held 9 bases outside the gene matches. The CDR3 here is CASSSRQGHAAFF. The CDR3, as DNA: TGTGCCAGCAGCTCACGACAGGGTCATGCAGCTTTCTTT.

The chain combines TRBV4-1 with TRBJ2-7; TRBD2 aligns across 10 bases. There are 14 residues in the CDR3. V gave up 5 bases and J gave up 3 bases; unmatched junction bases: 4. The germline V gene encodes CDR1 MGHRA and CDR2 YSYEKL. As DNA, the CDR3 is TGCGCCAGCAGCTCCGGACTAGCGGACTACGAGCAGTACTTC. Its protein is CASSSGLADYEQYF.